The next 3 T cell receptor beta chains were all read from a single sample in a study of CD8 T cells in Susac syndrome. Random-hexamer reverse transcription was applied to about 0.45 to 1 ug RNA. One entry per CDR3 protein results from TCRdb running MiXCR on the immunoSEQ multiplex PCR reads. Among 100,000 to 150,000 distinct CDR3 sequences listed, approximately 95% were seen once. The sequenced sample consisted of CD8+ T cells from PBMCs. These receptors were obtained from a human donor with multiple sclerosis.

This CDR3 is CASSQGQGLGSPLHF. As DNA, the CDR3 is TGCGCCAGCAGCCAGGGACAGGGGCTAGGTTCACCCCTCCACTTT. The rearrangement joins TRBV4-1 to TRBJ1-6; 10 bases line up with TRBD1. The CDR3 length is 15 residues. V shed 3 bases, J shed 9 bases, and the junction held 5 bases outside the gene matches. Germline V gene sequence: CDR1 MGHRA, CDR2 YSYEKL.

The genes are TRBV7-2 and TRBJ2-2; TRBD1 might be the D (6 bases). The CDR3 contains 13 residues. Germline CDR1 and CDR2: SGHTA and FQGNSA. Trimming took 4 bases from V and 6 from J, leaving 9 bases between them. In DNA, the CDR3 is TGTGCCAGCAGCTCCCGGACAGCCGGGGAGCTGTTTTTT. It translates to CASSSRTAGELFF.

A word on this clonotype: Likely a read error: the CDR3 ends without its conserved phenylalanine or tryptophan. The chain joins TRBV12-3 or TRBV12-4 to TRBJ2-3, with D unresolved. Trimming stripped 2 bases from V and 8 bases from J, with 11 bases between. The CDR3 totals 13 residues. The CDR3 is CASSLLLVGTQYL. The DNA of the CDR3 is TGTGCCAGCAGTTTACTACTCGTGGGTACGCAGTATCTT.